This T cell receptor beta chain is drawn from a study of T-cell memory formation after mild COVID-19. Germline CDR1 reads LGHDT; CDR2 reads YNNKEL (reference sequence). The CDR3 loop spans 15 amino acids. V was pared by 1 base and J by 5 bases, with 1 base of the junction left unmatched. TCRdb recomputed calls from the 5' RACE reads with MiXCR, one row per CDR3 protein. The sample includes approximately 150,000 distinct CDR3 sequences, roughly 19% of them seen just once. Note on this clonotype: Antigen: not known.

General study results and limits: Day 15 to 85 contractors were CD4/CD8 balanced; later expanders leaned CD4+. Clones which contracted sat mainly in CM and EM if CD4+, and in EMRA if CD8+. Detection of some responders pre-infection suggested pre-existing cross-reactive memory T cells participated.

The chain combines TRBV3-1 with TRBJ1-6; 8 bases are a match to TRBD1. This sequence was found in an adult woman who had mild COVID-19 (a few samples of this study predate the infection). Cell type and time point are not known. The specimen sequenced was PBMCs or a T cell subset sorted from them (not recorded which). CDR3 coding DNA: TGTGCCAGCAGCCAAGTGGACAGGGATAATTCACCCCTCCACTTT. This translates into CASSQVDRDNSPLHF.